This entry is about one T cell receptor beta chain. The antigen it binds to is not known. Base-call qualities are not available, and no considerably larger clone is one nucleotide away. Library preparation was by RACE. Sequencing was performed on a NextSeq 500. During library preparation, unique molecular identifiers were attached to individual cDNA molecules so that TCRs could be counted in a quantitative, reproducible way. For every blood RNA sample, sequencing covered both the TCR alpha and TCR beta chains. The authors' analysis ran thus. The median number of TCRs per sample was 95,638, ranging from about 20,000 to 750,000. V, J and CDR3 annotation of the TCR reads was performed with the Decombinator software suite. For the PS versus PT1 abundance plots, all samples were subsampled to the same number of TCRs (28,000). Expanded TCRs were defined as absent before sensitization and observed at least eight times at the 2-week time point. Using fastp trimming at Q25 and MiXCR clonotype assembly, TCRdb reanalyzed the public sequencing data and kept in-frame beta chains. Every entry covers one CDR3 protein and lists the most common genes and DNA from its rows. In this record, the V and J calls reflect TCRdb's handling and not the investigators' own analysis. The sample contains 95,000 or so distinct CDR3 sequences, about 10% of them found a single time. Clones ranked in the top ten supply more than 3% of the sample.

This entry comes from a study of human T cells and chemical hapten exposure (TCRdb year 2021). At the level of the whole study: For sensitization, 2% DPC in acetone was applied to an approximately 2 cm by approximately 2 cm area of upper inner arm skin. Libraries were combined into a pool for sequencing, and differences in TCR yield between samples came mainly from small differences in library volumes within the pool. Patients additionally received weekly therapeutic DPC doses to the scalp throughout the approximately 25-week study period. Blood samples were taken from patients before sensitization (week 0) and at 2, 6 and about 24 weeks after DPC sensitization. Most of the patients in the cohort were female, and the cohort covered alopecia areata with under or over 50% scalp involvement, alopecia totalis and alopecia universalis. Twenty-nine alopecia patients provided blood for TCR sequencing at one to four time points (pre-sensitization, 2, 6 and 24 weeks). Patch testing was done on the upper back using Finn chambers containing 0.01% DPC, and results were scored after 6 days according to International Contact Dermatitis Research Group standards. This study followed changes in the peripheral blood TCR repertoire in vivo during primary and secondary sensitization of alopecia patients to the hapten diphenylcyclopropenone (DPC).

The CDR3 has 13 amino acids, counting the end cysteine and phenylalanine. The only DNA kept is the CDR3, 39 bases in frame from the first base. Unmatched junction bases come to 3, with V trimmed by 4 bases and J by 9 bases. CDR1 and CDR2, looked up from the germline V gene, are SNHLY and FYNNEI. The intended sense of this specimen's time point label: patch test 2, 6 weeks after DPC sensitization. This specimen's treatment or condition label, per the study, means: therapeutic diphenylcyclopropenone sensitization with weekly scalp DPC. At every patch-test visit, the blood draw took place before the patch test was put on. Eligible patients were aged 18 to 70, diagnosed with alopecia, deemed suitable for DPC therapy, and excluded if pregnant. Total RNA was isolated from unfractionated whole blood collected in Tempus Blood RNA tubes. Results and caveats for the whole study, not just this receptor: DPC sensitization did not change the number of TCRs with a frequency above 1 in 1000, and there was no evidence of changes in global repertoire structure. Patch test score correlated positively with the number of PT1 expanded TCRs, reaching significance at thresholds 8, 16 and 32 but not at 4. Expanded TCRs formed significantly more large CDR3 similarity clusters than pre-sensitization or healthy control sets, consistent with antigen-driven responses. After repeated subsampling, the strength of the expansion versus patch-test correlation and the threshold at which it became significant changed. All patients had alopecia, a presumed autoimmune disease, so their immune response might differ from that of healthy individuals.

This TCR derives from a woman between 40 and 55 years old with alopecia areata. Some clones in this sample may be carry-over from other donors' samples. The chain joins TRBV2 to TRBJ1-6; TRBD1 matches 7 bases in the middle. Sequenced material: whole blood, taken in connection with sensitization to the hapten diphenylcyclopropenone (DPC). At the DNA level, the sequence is TGTGCCAGCAGTGGACAGGGTGGTTCACCCCTCCACTTT. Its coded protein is CASSGQGGSPLHF. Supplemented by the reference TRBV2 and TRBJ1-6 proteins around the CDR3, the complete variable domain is EPEVTQTPSHQVTQMGQEVILRCVPISNHLYFYWYRQILGQKVEFLVSFYNNEISEKSEIFDDQFSVERPDGSNFTLKIRSTKLEDSAMYFCASSGQGGSPLHFGNGTRLTVT.